This T cell receptor (beta chain) was recovered during a study of patients and donors after allogeneic stem cell transplantation. TCRdb reprocessed the RT-PCR reads via MiXCR and lists one record per CDR3 protein. The table lists about 960,000 distinct CDR3 sequences, about a sixth of them singletons. Material for sequencing was blood, either unsorted or a sorted T cell fraction (not recorded which). The clonotype comes from a human donor who was either an allogeneic HSCT recipient or a stem cell or donor lymphocyte infusion donor (not recorded which). It is not recorded whose cells these are; they may come from a transplant donor.

The CDR3 DNA sequence: TGTGCCTGGCTGACAGGGGGCGAGCAGTACTTC. It is translated as CAWLTGGEQYF. V is TRBV30 and J is TRBJ2-7; 9 nucleotides line up with TRBD1. The junction had 2 bases not matched to a gene; V was cut back by 5 bases and J by 6 bases. In germline, CDR1 is GTSNPN, CDR2 SVGIG (reference sequence). This CDR3 comprises 11 residues.